The entry that follows covers one T cell receptor beta chain sequence. Authors' data handling: It was from reference gene primer amplification that nucleated cell counts were estimated. Profiling relied on immunoSEQ multiplex PCR, and the TCRdb table lists in-frame clones only, not all of them. V and J calls and clone size are those listed in that table; D and trimming were worked out from the DNA. Here the sample spans under 150,000 clones, about 84% being singletons. The data originate from a study of blood T cell repertoires in COVID-19. Study-level information: Italy, Spain and the United States were the sources of the convalescent and acute COVID-19 samples. PBMCs, B-cell-depleted T cells, or T cells were the source of the cDNA or gDNA that made up the material.

This CDR3 has 12 amino acids. What was sequenced was peripheral blood. The chain has TRBV21-1 and TRBJ1-1; the DNA was not compared with TRBD1, the D call given in the table. TRBV21-1 is termed a pseudogene. The receptor was isolated from a woman between 45 and 60 years old with acute or convalescent COVID-19. The CDR3 coding sequence is TGTGCCAGCGCCGACAGGGTCACTGAAGCTTTCTTT. Translated, it gives CASADRVTEAFF.